This is a list of T cell receptor beta chains from one sample in a study of identical twins. One entry per CDR3 protein results from TCRdb running MiXCR on the 5' RACE reads. The table shows around 1.7 million distinct CDR3 sequences, with under 35% occurring only once. The sequenced sample consisted of cord blood. These receptors came from a newborn girl in good health. Each CDR3 is given with its conserved first and last residue. A D gene is named only where the DNA matches it firmly. Clone size, where shown, is once, few, many, or a class for clones that have expanded.

clone size,V gene,D gene,J gene,CDR3 DNA,CDR3 protein
once,TRBV20-1,TRBD1,TRBJ2-5,TGCAGTGCTAGTCAGGGAACAGGGGGAACAGAGACCCAGTACTTC,CSASQGTGGTETQYF
NA,TRBV10-3,TRBD1,TRBJ1-2,TGTGCCATCAGTGATCGAGACAGGGCCAACTATGGCTACACCTTC,CAISDRDRANYGYTF
many,TRBV4-1,TRBD2,TRBJ2-1,TGCGCCAGCAGCCCCGGGACTACGTCCTACAATGAGCAGTTCTTC,CASSPGTTSYNEQFF
NA,TRBV6-5,NA,TRBJ2-1,TGTGCCAGCAGTTACTCTGACTACTCCTACAATGAGCAGTTCTTC,CASSYSDYSYNEQFF
few,TRBV6-2/TRBV6-3,NA,TRBJ1-2,TGTGCCAGCAGTTCCCTAGGCGGGGATGGAAACTATGGCTACACCTTC,CASSSLGGDGNYGYTF
NA,TRBV7-8,NA,TRBJ2-3,TGTGGCAGCAGCTTATTCACAGATACGCAGTATTTT,CGSSLFTDTQYF
many,TRBV27,NA,TRBJ1-1,TGTGCCAGCAGTTTATCCAGGGGCACTGAAGCTTTCTTT,CASSLSRGTEAFF
few,TRBV5-1,TRBD2,TRBJ2-3,TGCGCCAGCGGTATCCGGGAGGGGGCAGATACGCAGTATTTT,CASGIREGADTQYF
once,TRBV7-9,NA,TRBJ1-4,TGTGCCAGCAGCCTCTCCCCGGGACCGGGAGAGGAAAAACTGTTTTTT,CASSLSPGPGEEKLFF
few,TRBV11-2,TRBD2,TRBJ2-1,TGTGCCAGCAGCTTACACCCCCGGGGACTAGCATTCAATGAGCAGTTCTTC,CASSLHPRGLAFNEQFF
few,TRBV5-1,NA,TRBJ2-3,TGCACCAGCAGCTGGGCACTAGATGGGACAGATACGCAGTATTTT,CTSSWALDGTDTQYF
NA,TRBV6-5,NA,TRBJ1-1,TGTGCCAGCAGCCGACGGGGGAACACTGGAGCTTTCTTT,CASSRRGNTGAFF
NA,TRBV3-1,NA,TRBJ1-4,TGTGCCAGCAGCCAAGATGGGAGGGCAACTAATGAAAAACTGTTTTTT,CASSQDGRATNEKLFF
NA,TRBV5-1,NA,TRBJ2-3,TGCGCCAGCAGCTTTTCTCCGCTGACCACAGATACGCAGTATTTT,CASSFSPLTTDTQYF
few,TRBV6-5,TRBD2,TRBJ2-1,TGTGCCAGCAGTTACAGATTTGCGGGAGGGCCGGACAATGAGCAGTTCTTC,CASSYRFAGGPDNEQFF
few,TRBV24-1,NA,TRBJ2-3,TGTGCCACCAGTGAAACCGGGACAACTAATACGCAGTATTTT,CATSETGTTNTQYF
few,TRBV3-1,TRBD2,TRBJ2-7,TGTGCCAGCAGCCAAGGGGGGACTATTCTCTACAATGAGCAGTACTTC,CASSQGGTILYNEQYF
many,TRBV5-1,NA,TRBJ1-4,TGCGCCAGCAGCCTGGTGGGGACTAATGAAAAACTGTTTTTT,CASSLVGTNEKLFF
NA,TRBV9,NA,TRBJ1-4,TGTGCCCCTGTGAAACCGGCAACTAATGAAAAACTGTTTTTT,CAPVKPATNEKLFF
NA,TRBV28,TRBD2,TRBJ2-5,TGTGCCAGCAGTTTCTGGACTAGCGTCGAGACCCAGTACTTC,CASSFWTSVETQYF
few,TRBV5-1,NA,TRBJ2-7,TGCGCCAGCAGAAGGCCAGGGGTTTACGAGCAGTACTTC,CASRRPGVYEQYF
NA,TRBV18,NA,TRBJ2-3,TGTGCCAGCTCACGTAAGGCGGCGGCCATCACAGATACGCAGTATTTT,CASSRKAAAITDTQYF
many,TRBV3-1,NA,TRBJ2-1,TGTGCCAGCAGCCCCCTAACAGGGAGCTCCTACAATGAGCAGTTCTTC,CASSPLTGSSYNEQFF
many,TRBV12-3/TRBV12-4,NA,TRBJ2-1,TGTGCCAGCAGTCCGGAGATTTGGGATGAGCAGTTCTTC,CASSPEIWDEQFF
NA,TRBV4-1,NA,TRBJ2-3,TGCGCCAGCAGCCAACTCCTCTTCACAGATACGCAGTATTTT,CASSQLLFTDTQYF
few,TRBV18,NA,TRBJ1-2,TGTGCCAGCTCCTTCGAACGGAATGGCTACACCTTC,CASSFERNGYTF
NA,TRBV29-1,TRBD2,TRBJ2-7,TGCAGCGTTGAAGGTCGGGGGGGACCCTACGAGCAGTACTTC,CSVEGRGGPYEQYF
few,TRBV28,NA,TRBJ2-3,TGTGCCACCCAGGGTCTCGGTGACACAGATACGCAGTATTTT,CATQGLGDTDTQYF
NA,TRBV12-3/TRBV12-4,TRBD1,TRBJ1-4,TGTGCCAGCAGTCGGACAGGGATTGTGGTGTTTGAAAAACTGTTTTTT,CASSRTGIVVFEKLFF
many,TRBV28,NA,TRBJ2-7,TGTGCCAGCAGTTTTACAGGGAGGAACGAGCAGTACTTC,CASSFTGRNEQYF
few,TRBV3-1,TRBD1,TRBJ1-5,TGTGCCAGCAGCCAGGGGACAGTTAGCAATCAGCCCCAGCATTTT,CASSQGTVSNQPQHF
many,TRBV12-3/TRBV12-4,TRBD2,TRBJ2-1,TGTGCCAGCAGTTTACGCGGGGGGCTTTTGTCGCAGTTCTTC,CASSLRGGLLSQFF